Each of the 17 T cell receptor beta chains below was sequenced from the same sample in a study of blood T cell repertoires in COVID-19. Assay used: immunoSEQ multiplex PCR; TCRdb lists only in-frame clones, some missing. The profile shows a few hundred thousand clones, less than 90% of them singletons. Sequencing input: PBMCs or T cells enriched from blood (not recorded which). The source is a woman aged 50 to 65 who had recovered from COVID-19.

The chain is built from TRBV9 and TRBJ2-2, with 9 bases fitting TRBD2. This CDR3 comprises 16 residues. The germline V gene has CDR1 SGDLS and CDR2 YYNGEE. V lost 0 bases to trimming and J lost 8 bases; unmatched junction nucleotides: 8. This chain's CDR3 is CASSVAVAGVSGELFF. The CDR3 DNA reads as TGTGCCAGCAGCGTAGCAGTAGCGGGAGTCTCAGGGGAGCTGTTTTTT.

The V and J genes are TRBV12-3 or TRBV12-4 and TRBJ2-1, with a tentative D call TRBD1 (5 bases). Trimming stripped 7 bases from V and 8 bases from J, with 9 bases between. This CDR3 is 11 amino acids long. The chain's CDR3 is CASMSRDEQFF. In DNA form, the CDR3 reads TGTGCCAGCATGTCCAGGGATGAGCAGTTCTTC.

This chain links TRBV7-3 with TRBJ2-1; 11 bases line up with TRBD2. The CDR3 runs to 18 residues. Germline lookup yields CDR1 SGHTA and CDR2 FQGTGA. Trimming cost V 0 bases and J 3 bases; bases outside gene matches: 7. The CDR3 coding sequence is TGTGCCAGCAGCTTAACGGGTAGGACTAGCGGGTTCTACAATGAGCAGTTCTTC. Its protein is CASSLTGRTSGFYNEQFF.

This clone was detected only once. The V and J genes are TRBV19 and TRBJ1-1; 8 bases match TRBD1. CDR1 and CDR2 from the germline V gene are LNHDA and SQIVND (reference sequence). CDR3 length: 15 residues. V lost 2 bases and J lost 2; bases outside the gene matches: 4. The CDR3 here is CASSIIGQGNTEAFF. As DNA, the CDR3 is TGTGCCAGTAGTATAATAGGACAGGGAAACACTGAAGCTTTCTTT.

The chain employs TRBV6-5 and TRBJ1-1; D is possibly TRBD1 (5 bases). The CDR3 loop spans 14 amino acids. Germline V lookup: CDR1 MNHEY, CDR2 SVGAGI. The V gene lost 6 bases and the J gene lost 5 bases, with 16 bases spanning the gap. The CDR3 sequence: CASSTPQGRTEAFF. Here the CDR3 DNA reads TGTGCCAGCAGCACTCCCCAGGGTCGGACTGAAGCTTTCTTT.

In the case of this clone: This specimen includes other DNA sequences encoding the same CDR3. The chain has TRBV7-2 and TRBJ1-1; D ambiguous. The CDR3 is 13 residues long. V shed 3 bases and J shed 1 base, with 6 bases lying between them. The V gene's germline CDR1 is SGHTA and CDR2 FQGNSA. This CDR3 is CASSFNKNTEAFF. The CDR3 nucleotides are TGTGCCAGCAGCTTTAACAAGAACACTGAAGCTTTCTTT.

The rearrangement joins TRBV7-8 to TRBJ1-3; TRBD1 is a possible D gene (5 bases). CDR1 and CDR2 (germline): SGHVS, FQNEAQ. V was clipped by 5 bases and J by 0 bases, with 20 bases between them. The CDR3 runs to 18 residues. CDR3 DNA: TGTGCCAGCAGCCCCTTAGGGGCCGGGGGAAACTCTGGAAACACCATATATTTT. This gives the protein CASSPLGAGGNSGNTIYF.

This clone showed up just once. The chain couples TRBV7-9 to TRBJ2-7, with 9 positions matching TRBD2. Germline V gene lookup returns CDR1 SEHNR and CDR2 FQNEAQ (reference sequence). V lost 4 bases and J lost 3; bases outside the gene matches: 1. The length of the CDR3 is 13 residues. DNA of the CDR3: TGTGCCAGCAGCTCTAGCGGGAACTACGAGCAGTACTTC. Translated, it gives CASSSSGNYEQYF.

This clone turned up a few times. The V call is TRBV28, the J call TRBJ1-5; 9 nucleotides agree with TRBD1. With 6 bases clipped from V and 4 bases from J, the junction kept 4 bases outside the gene matches. Germline loops: CDR1 MDHEN, CDR2 SYDVKM. This CDR3 has 14 amino acids. The CDR3 region has the DNA TGTGCCAGCAGCGGACAGGGGTTAAATCAGCCCCAGCATTTT. It specifies CASSGQGLNQPQHF.

This clone was observed a few times. The chain recombines TRBV14 with TRBJ1-6, with TRBD1 as a possible D gene (6 bases). CDR1 is SGHDN and CDR2 is FVKESK in the germline V gene. The CDR3 is made up of 15 amino acids. V lost 2 bases, J lost 4 bases, and 9 bases lay in between. CDR3 amino acids: CASSQPGQYNSPLHF. In DNA, the CDR3 is TGTGCCAGCAGCCAACCCGGACAGTATAATTCACCCCTCCACTTT. Full variable domain (outside the CDR3, taken from reference TRBV14 and TRBJ1-6): EAGVTQFPSHSVIEKGQTVTLRCDPISGHDNLYWYRRVMGKEIKFLLHFVKESKQDESGMPNNRFLAERTGGTYSTLKVQPAELEDSGVYFCASSQPGQYNSPLHFGNGTRLTVT.

Written as DNA, the CDR3 is TGCGCCAGCAGACCGGCTAGCGGCAACAATGAGCAGTTCTTC. Amino acids: CASRPASGNNEQFF. The chain recombines TRBV5-1 with TRBJ2-1, with 7 positions matching TRBD2. V shed 5 bases, J shed 5 bases, and the junction held 7 bases outside the gene matches. The germline V gene encodes CDR1 SGHRS and CDR2 YFSETQ. This CDR3 has 14 amino acids.

This clone appeared a single time. V is TRBV9 and J is TRBJ2-6; 9 nucleotides align to TRBD1. V trimming: 4 bases; J trimming: 7 bases; junction bases outside the gene matches: 9. The CDR3 is made up of 16 amino acids. Germline V CDR1 and CDR2: SGDLS, YYNGEE. DNA of the CDR3: TGTGCCAGCAGCACATGGACAGGGGTTGGAGCCAACGTCCTGACTTTC. Translating it yields CASSTWTGVGANVLTF.

The rearrangement uses TRBV6-1 and TRBJ2-7; 8 bases are a match to TRBD1. The CDR3 is 16 residues long. J was trimmed by 4 bases and V by 2 bases; bases with no gene match: 10. Germline V gives CDR1 MNHNS, CDR2 SASEGT. CDR3 in DNA: TGTGCCAGCAGTGAATTCCCGGGACAGGCTTCTTACGAGCAGTACTTC. This codes for CASSEFPGQASYEQYF.

The chain employs TRBV3-1 (or the pseudogene TRBV3-2) and TRBJ2-3; 7 positions match TRBD2. The CDR3 has 19 residues. CDR1 is LGHDT and CDR2 is YNNKEL in the germline V gene (reference sequence). V was pared by 5 bases and J by 4 bases, with 21 bases of the junction left unmatched. This CDR3 is CASSLHFLSSGYEADTQYF. CDR3 nucleotides: TGTGCCAGCAGCTTGCACTTCCTATCTAGCGGTTATGAAGCAGATACGCAGTATTTT.

This clone was recorded only once. V usage is TRBV11-2 and J usage is TRBJ1-1, with TRBD1 as a possible D gene (5 bases). With 4 bases removed from V and 3 bases from J, the gap between germline ends came to 15 bases. The CDR3 totals 15 residues. Germline V gene sequence: CDR1 SGHAT, CDR2 FQNNGV. The CDR3 nucleotides are TGTGCCAGCAGCTCTCCGGGGAGGGGAGACACTGAAGCTTTCTTT. This translates into CASSSPGRGDTEAFF.

The CDR3 loop is CASSPPGTNEKLFF. The CDR3 coding sequence is TGTGCCAGCAGCCCCCCGGGTACTAATGAAAAACTGTTTTTT. V is TRBV7-6 and J is TRBJ1-4, with D unresolved. CDR3 size: 14 residues. V was clipped by 5 bases and J by 2 bases, with 9 bases between them. Germline loops: CDR1 SGHVS, CDR2 FNYEAQ.

This clone was detected only once. V is TRBV10-2 and J is TRBJ1-5, with D uncertain. The V gene's germline CDR1 is WSHSY and CDR2 SAAADI. CDR3 length equals 15 residues. The V gene lost 4 bases and the J gene lost 1 base, with 11 bases spanning the gap. This CDR3 is CASSVATSSNQPQHF. In nucleotides, the CDR3 is TGCGCCAGCAGTGTAGCCACTTCAAGCAATCAGCCCCAGCATTTT.